This T cell receptor beta chain was identified in a study of T cell responses to AZD1222 COVID-19 vaccine. Remarks on this clone: What it binds is unknown.

Profiling relied on immunoSEQ multiplex PCR, and the TCRdb table lists in-frame clones only, not all of them. Here the sample spans more than 100,000 clones, approximately 86% being singletons. Germline CDR1 reads SGHDT; CDR2 reads YYEEEE. V was pared by 4 bases and J by 3 bases, with 16 bases between. The CDR3 covers 16 residues. Study-wide results and limits: Across the whole spike, CD4 TCRs peaked at regions 160-218 and 743-854. Among spike-specific TCRs, nearly half reportedly target unmutated variant regions. The repertoires were collected only after the peak T cell response. At baseline, just six or seven AZD1222 recipients tested seropositive.

This clonotype was sampled from an adult in good health. The genes are TRBV5-6 and TRBJ2-2; TRBD2 might be the D (6 bases). The sequences come from peripheral blood, collected on day 0 of AZD1222 vaccination. CDR3 protein: CASSPETGADTGELFF. The CDR3 DNA reads as TGTGCCAGCAGCCCGGAGACGGGAGCAGACACCGGGGAGCTGTTTTTT.